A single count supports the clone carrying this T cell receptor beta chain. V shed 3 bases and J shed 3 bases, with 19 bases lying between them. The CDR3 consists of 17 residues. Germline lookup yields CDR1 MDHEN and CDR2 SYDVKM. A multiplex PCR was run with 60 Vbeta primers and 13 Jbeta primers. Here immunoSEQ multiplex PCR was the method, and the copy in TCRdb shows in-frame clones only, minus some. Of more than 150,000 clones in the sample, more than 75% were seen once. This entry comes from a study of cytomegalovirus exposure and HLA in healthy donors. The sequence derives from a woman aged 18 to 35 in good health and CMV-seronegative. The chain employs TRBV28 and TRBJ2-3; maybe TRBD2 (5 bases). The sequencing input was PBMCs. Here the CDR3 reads CASSFYAMAGDTDTQYF. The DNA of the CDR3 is TGTGCCAGCAGTTTCTACGCAATGGCGGGCGATACAGATACGCAGTATTTT.